What follows describes a single T cell receptor beta chain. This clone's antigen is unknown. Nothing much larger sits one base from this clone, and base qualities are not available. The record originates from a study of spatial heterogeneity in lung cancer (dated by TCRdb to the late 2010s). The study in broad terms: Donors were 65 to 85 patients with early-stage, untreated non-small cell lung cancer from the lung TRACERx cohort. Both alpha and beta chains were TCR-sequenced in approximately 200 tumor regions, some 64 matched nontumor lung samples and around 50 PBMC samples obtained at surgery. In non-small cell lung cancer, the study quantitatively compared TCR alpha and beta repertoires across several tumor regions, matched nontumor lung, and blood. Follow-up PBMC samples were sequenced whenever available, and the median time to follow-up was around two years after resection. TCR repertoire features were related to nonsynonymous mutation counts determined by whole-exome sequencing of tumor tissue. More beta-chain than alpha-chain transcripts were consistently detected, likely reflecting higher beta-chain transcript abundance. In the raw uncorrected reads, each unique combination of TCR and UMI appeared on average more than ten times.

The junction shows trimming of 0 bases on V and 4 bases on J, plus 14 bases between the germline ends. Based on the germline V gene, the CDR1 and CDR2 sequences are SGDLS and YYNGEE. The CDR3, from cysteine to phenylalanine, totals 15 residues. Here the CDR3 DNA is all that survives: 45 bases in frame from base 1. Library preparation employed 5' RACE. Sequencing took place on a NextSeq 500. In the TCR library protocol, a unique molecular identifier was attached to each TCR cDNA molecule so that PCR and sequencing errors could be corrected. From the authors' description of their analysis: Decombinator tools were used for TCR identification, UMI-based error correction and CDR3 extraction. Expanded TCRs were defined as those above a frequency of 2 per 1,000, corresponding to the top 1% of the tumor frequency distribution. Renyi diversity was computed with the R vegan package after each repertoire had been subsampled 100 times to 5,000 TCRs. CDR3 similarity networks were built from amino acid triplet string-kernel similarity, with CDR3s being connected when pairwise similarity was above 0.82. Using fastp at Q25 and MiXCR, TCRdb reprocessed the public reads and kept productive beta chains. Rows are combined by CDR3 protein, so each entry shows the most common genes and DNA. The authors' filters were not applied to this entry. The sample table shows 95,000 to 130,000 distinct CDR3 sequences, and 9% to 15% are seen once. Jointly, the top ten make up around 17% of the sample.

The time point label, as the study defines it: blood at routine non-recurrence follow-up after resection. Without any cell sorting, TCR sequencing was performed on whole RNA extracted either from tumor and nontumor lung tissue or from cryopreserved PBMC samples. Only patients with enough RNA available from two or more tumor regions were chosen for TCR sequencing. The full study reports these points: Confirming at a functional level the hypothesis that regional TCRs recognize regional mutations was considered to require additional single-cell paired TCR alpha and beta sequencing. Only 15 or so patients were included in comparisons of baseline and follow-up blood repertoires. Ubiquitous expanded tumor TCRs showed up in blood more often at tumor resection than at routine follow-up.

This sample comprised PBMCs, obtained at follow-up. This sequence was found in a male donor with early-stage non-small cell lung cancer. In this chain, TRBV9 is recombined with TRBJ2-7, with the D gene too uncertain to name. The CDR3: CASSVAPSGWYEQYF. The base sequence is TGTGCCAGCAGCGTAGCCCCCTCCGGCTGGTACGAGCAGTACTTC.